These 3 T cell receptor beta chains share one sample of origin, sequenced in a study of shared T cell receptors in the human thymus (dated by TCRdb to the early 2020s). Libraries were made using the immunoSEQ multiplex PCR assay. TCRdb obtained this table from immuneACCESS and retained in-frame rearrangements with V and J assigned. These tables miss some clones; where compared with another copy, unresolved V genes account for less than half of the shortfall, and the remainder is unexplained. Counted in this sample were about 660,000 clones; approximately 87% of them appeared once. The top ten constitute around 0.0099% of the sample. The same specimen was also included in a second study, on human thymus T cells.

The specimen sequenced was thymocytes. These receptors all come from a boy less than two years old with a congenital heart defect. Donor details come from another sample of the same person, matched by shared clones.

The chain uses TRBV7-2 and TRBJ2-3; 8 bases fit TRBD2. The V gene end was trimmed by 5 bases and the J gene end by 2 bases; junction bases not matched to a gene: 9. Germline CDR1 and CDR2: SGHTA and FQGNSA. This CDR3 region has 16 residues. This chain's CDR3 is CASSPPSGLYTDTQYF. The CDR3 DNA reads as TGTGCCAGCAGCCCCCCTAGCGGGCTATACACAGATACGCAGTATTTT.

The CDR3 loop reads CASSVGIVSGTEAFF. CDR3 DNA: TGTGCCAGCAGTGTCGGGATCGTGAGCGGCACTGAAGCTTTCTTT. V usage is TRBV6-6 and J usage is TRBJ1-1; D is unclear. The germline V and J ends were trimmed by 5 bases and 4 bases, with 17 bases remaining between them. This CDR3 contains 15 residues. Per the germline V gene, CDR1 is MNHNY and CDR2 is SVGAGI (reference sequence).

On this clone itself: One end of the junction varies from germline; a read error may be responsible. V gene TRBV9 combines with J gene TRBJ2-1; 8 nucleotides match TRBD2. The germline V gene encodes CDR1 SGDLS and CDR2 YYNGEE. CDR3 length: 16 amino acids. The CDR3 region has the DNA TGTGCCAGCAGCGTAGGAGGGACTAGGTTCTACAATGAGCAGCTCTTC. It specifies CASSVGGTRFYNEQLF.